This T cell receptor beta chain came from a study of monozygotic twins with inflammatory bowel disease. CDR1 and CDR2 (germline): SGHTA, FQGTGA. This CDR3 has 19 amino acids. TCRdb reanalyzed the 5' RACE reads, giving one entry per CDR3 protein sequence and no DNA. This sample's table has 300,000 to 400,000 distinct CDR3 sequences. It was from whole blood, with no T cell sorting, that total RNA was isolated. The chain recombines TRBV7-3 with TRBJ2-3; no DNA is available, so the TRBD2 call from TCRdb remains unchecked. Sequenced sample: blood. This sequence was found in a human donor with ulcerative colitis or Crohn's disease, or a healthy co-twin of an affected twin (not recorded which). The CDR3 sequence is CASSENPGLAGDDPDTQYF.